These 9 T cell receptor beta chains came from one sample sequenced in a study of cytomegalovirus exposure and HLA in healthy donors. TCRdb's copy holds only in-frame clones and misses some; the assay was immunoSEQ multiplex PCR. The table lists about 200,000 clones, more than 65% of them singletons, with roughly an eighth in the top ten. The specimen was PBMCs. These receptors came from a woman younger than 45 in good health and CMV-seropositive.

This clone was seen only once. CDR3 nucleotide sequence: TGTGCCAGCAGTTTAGAGGAGACAGGGCATCCCCTTCCCGAGCAGTACTTC. Encoded protein: CASSLEETGHPLPEQYF. The chain has TRBV27 and TRBJ2-7; TRBD1 aligns across 7 bases. The CDR3 contains 17 residues. Germline CDR1 is MNHEY and CDR2 is SMNVEV (reference sequence). Unmatched junction bases numbered 16, after V lost 2 bases and J lost 6 bases.

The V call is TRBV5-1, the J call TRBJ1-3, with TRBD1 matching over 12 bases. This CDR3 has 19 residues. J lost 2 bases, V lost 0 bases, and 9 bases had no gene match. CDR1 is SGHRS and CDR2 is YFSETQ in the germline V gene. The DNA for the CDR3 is TGCGCCAGCAGCTTGGCCGGGACAGGGGGCGTACGGGCTGGAAACACCATATATTTT. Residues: CASSLAGTGGVRAGNTIYF.

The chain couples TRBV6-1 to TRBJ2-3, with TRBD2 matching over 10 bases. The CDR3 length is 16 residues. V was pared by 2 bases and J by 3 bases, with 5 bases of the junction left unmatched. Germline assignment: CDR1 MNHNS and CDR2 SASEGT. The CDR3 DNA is TGTGCCAGCAGTGAAACTCTAGCGGGAGCAACAGATACGCAGTATTTT. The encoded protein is CASSETLAGATDTQYF.

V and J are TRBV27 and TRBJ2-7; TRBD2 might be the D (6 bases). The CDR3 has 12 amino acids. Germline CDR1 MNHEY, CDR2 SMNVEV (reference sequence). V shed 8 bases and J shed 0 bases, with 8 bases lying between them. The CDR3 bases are TGTGCCAGCTCCGGGGGCTCCTACGAGCAGTACTTC. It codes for CASSGGSYEQYF.

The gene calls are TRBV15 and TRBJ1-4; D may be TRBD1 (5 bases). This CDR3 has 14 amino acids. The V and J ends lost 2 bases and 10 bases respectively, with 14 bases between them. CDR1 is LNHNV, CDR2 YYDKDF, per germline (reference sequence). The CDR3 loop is CATSRKGDSGKLFF. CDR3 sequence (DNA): TGTGCCACCAGCAGAAAAGGGGATTCAGGAAAACTGTTTTTT.

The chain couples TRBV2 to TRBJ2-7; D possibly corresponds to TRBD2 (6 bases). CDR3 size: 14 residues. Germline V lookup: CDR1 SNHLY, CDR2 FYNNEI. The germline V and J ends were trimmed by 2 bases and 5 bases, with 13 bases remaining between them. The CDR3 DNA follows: TGTGCCAGCAGTGAAAGACTAGTCTCTCACGAGCAGTACTTC. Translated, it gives CASSERLVSHEQYF.

CDR3 coding DNA: TGTGCCAGCAGTGTTAACCAACTAGCCAAAAACATTCAGTACTTC. Its protein is CASSVNQLAKNIQYF. The chain employs TRBV2 and TRBJ2-4; D is ambiguous. Between the trimmed V and J ends, which lost 4 bases and 0 bases, there was a span of 10 bases. Germline V gives CDR1 SNHLY, CDR2 FYNNEI. The CDR3 is 15 amino acids.

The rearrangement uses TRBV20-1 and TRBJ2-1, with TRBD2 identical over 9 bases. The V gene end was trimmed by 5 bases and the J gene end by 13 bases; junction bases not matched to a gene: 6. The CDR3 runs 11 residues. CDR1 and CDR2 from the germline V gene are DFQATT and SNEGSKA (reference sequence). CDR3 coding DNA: TGCAGTGCTGATCCGGGACTAGCACAGTTCTTC. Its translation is CSADPGLAQFF.

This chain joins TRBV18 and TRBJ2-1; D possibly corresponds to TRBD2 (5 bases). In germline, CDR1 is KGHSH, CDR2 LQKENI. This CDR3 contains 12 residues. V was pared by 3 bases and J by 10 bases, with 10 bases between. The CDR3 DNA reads TGTGCCAGCTCACCCGGGGAATGGGAGCAGTTCTTC. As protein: CASSPGEWEQFF.